This note documents a single TCR beta chain sequence. This sample is part of a study of CD8+CD57+ T cells in acquired aplastic anemia. V lost 4 bases to trimming and J lost 2 bases; unmatched junction nucleotides: 10. CDR3 length: 15 amino acids. The germline V gene has CDR1 SQVTM and CDR2 ANQGSEA. It was patients with CD8+CD57+ cell expansion by flow cytometry who were chosen for sequencing. Template material for TCR beta VDJ and CDR3 profiling consisted of genomic DNA. TCRdb redid the calling of the reads with MiXCR, one entry per CDR3 protein. Of about 180,000 distinct CDR3 sequences listed, 55% to 65% were seen once; the top ten hold roughly 42%.

The source is a human donor with aplastic anemia. Sequenced: sorted CD4+, CD8+, or CD8+CD57+ T cells (not recorded which) from PBMCs. The rearrangement uses TRBV29-1 and TRBJ2-5; 7 bases match TRBD2. CDR3 sequence reads: CSVGEGYSDQETQYF. The CDR3 bases are TGCAGCGTTGGGGAGGGGTACAGCGATCAAGAGACCCAGTACTTC.